This T cell receptor delta chain was identified in a study of gamma-delta chains in newborns, infants, children. Study at large: Microbial exposure reportedly drives polyclonal innate γδ T cell expansion after birth.

This clone was detected a few times. Germline V CDR1 and CDR2: GEAIGNYY, EKD. V lost 0 bases, J lost 0 bases, and 20 bases lay in between. This CDR3 is 21 amino acids long. TCRdb reprocessed the reads using CATT. This sample carries about 11,000 delta-chain clones, approximately 9.1% of them seen once, and the ten largest clones take approximately 9.5%. The chain has TRDV2 and TRDJ3, with D possibly matching TRDD2 (5 bases). The receptor was isolated from a child who was a newborn, infant or young child, either healthy, febrile or measles-vaccinated (not recorded which). The sample comprised blood. The CDR3 here is CACDTVNGGFPSSWDTRQMFF. In nucleotides, the CDR3 is TGTGCCTGTGACACCGTAAATGGCGGCTTCCCTAGCTCCTGGGACACCCGACAGATGTTTTTC.